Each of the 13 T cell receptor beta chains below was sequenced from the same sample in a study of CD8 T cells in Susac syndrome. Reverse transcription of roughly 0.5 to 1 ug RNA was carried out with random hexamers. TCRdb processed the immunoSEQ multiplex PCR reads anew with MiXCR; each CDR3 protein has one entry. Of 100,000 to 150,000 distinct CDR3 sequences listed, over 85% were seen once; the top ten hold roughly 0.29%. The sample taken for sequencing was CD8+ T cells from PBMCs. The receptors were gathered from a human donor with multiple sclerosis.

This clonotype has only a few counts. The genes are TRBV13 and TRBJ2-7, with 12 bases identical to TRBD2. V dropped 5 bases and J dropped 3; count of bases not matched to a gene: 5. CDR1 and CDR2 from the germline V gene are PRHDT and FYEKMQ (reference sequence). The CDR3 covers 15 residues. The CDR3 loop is CASSSGLAGNYEQYF. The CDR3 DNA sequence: TGTGCCAGCAGCAGCGGACTAGCGGGGAACTACGAGCAGTACTTC.

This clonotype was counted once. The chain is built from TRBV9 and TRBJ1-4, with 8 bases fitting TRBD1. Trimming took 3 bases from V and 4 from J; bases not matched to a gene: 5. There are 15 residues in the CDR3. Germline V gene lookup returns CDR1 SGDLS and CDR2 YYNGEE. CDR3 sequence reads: CASSAQGAGNEKLFF. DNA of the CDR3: TGTGCCAGCAGCGCTCAGGGGGCGGGTAATGAAAAACTGTTTTTT.

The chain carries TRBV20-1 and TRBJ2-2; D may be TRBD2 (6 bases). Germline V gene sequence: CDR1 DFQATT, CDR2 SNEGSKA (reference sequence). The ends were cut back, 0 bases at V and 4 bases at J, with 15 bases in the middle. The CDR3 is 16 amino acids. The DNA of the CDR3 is TGCAGTGCTAGAGATGGAGGCGGGACCCCCACCGGGGAGCTGTTTTTT. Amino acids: CSARDGGGTPTGELFF.

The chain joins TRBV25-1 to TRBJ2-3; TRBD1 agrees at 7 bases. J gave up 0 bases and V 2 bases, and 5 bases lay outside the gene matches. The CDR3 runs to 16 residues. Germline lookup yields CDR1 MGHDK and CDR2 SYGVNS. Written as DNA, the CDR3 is TGTGCCAGCAGTGAAGGACAGGCCCTTAGCACAGATACGCAGTATTTT. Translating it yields CASSEGQALSTDTQYF.

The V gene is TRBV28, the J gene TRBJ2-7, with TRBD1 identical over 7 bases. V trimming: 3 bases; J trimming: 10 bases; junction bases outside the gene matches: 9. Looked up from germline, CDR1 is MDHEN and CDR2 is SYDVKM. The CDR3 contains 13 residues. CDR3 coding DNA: TGTGCCAGCAGTTTCTCCGGGACAGTTGAACAGTACTTC. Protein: CASSFSGTVEQYF.

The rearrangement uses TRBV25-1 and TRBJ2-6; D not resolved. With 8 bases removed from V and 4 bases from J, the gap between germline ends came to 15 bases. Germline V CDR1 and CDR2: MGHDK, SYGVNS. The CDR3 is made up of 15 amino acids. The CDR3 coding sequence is TGTGCCAGCCGCGGTCACCTGTCCGGGGCCAACGTCCTGACTTTC. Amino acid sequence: CASRGHLSGANVLTF.

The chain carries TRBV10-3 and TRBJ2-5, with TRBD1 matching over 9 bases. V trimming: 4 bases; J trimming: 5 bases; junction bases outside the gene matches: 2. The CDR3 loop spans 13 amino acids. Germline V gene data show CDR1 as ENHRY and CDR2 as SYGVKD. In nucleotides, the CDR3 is TGTGCCATCAGTGGGACAGGGGAGGAGACCCAGTACTTC. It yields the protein CAISGTGEETQYF.

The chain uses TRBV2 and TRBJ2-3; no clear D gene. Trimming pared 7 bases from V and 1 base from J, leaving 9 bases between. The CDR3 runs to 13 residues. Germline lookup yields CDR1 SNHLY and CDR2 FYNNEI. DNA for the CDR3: TGTGCCAGCATCCTTCCGGGCACAGATACGCAGTATTTT. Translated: CASILPGTDTQYF.

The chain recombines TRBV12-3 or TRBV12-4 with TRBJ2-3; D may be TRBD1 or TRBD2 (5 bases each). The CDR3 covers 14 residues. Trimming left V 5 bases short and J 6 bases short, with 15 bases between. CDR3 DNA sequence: TGTGCCAGCAGTCGCCGGGGCCCTCGGGATACGCAGTATTTT. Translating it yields CASSRRGPRDTQYF.

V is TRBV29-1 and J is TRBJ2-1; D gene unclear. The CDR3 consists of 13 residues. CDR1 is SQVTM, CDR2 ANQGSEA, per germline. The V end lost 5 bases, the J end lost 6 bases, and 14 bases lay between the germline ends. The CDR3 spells CSVPRVFRNEQFF. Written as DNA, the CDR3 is TGCAGCGTTCCCCGGGTGTTTCGCAATGAGCAGTTCTTC.

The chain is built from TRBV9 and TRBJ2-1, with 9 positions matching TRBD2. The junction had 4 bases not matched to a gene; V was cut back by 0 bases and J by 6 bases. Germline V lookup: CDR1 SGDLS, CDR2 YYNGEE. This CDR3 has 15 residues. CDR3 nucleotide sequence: TGTGCCAGCAGCGTAGCCCAGCGGGAGGTCAATGAGCAGTTCTTC. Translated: CASSVAQREVNEQFF. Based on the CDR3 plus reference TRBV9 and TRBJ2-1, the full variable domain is DSGVTQTPKHLITATGQRVTLRCSPRSGDLSVYWYQQSLDQGLQFLIQYYNGEERAKGNILERFSAQQFPDLHSELNLSSLELGDSALYFCASSVAQREVNEQFFGPGTRLTVL.

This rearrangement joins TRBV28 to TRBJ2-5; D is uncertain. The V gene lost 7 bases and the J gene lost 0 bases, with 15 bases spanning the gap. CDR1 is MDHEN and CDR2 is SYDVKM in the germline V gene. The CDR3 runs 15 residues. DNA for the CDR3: TGTGCCAGCACCCCATGGCGCAGAAACCAAGAGACCCAGTACTTC. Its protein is CASTPWRRNQETQYF.

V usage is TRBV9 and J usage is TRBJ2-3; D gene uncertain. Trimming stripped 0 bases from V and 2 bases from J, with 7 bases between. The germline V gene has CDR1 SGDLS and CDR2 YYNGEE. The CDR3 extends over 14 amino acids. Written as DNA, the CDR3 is TGTGCCAGCAGCGTAGCTCCGATCACAGATACGCAGTATTTT. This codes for CASSVAPITDTQYF.